The clone carrying this TCR beta chain showed up just a few times. The data were taken from a study of blood T cell repertoires in COVID-19. Study-wide background: COVID-19 samples from acute and convalescent phases originated in the United States, Italy and Spain. The analysed material was cDNA or gDNA that came from T cells, B-cell-depleted T cells, or PBMCs.

Germline lookup yields CDR1 LGHNA and CDR2 YNFKEQ. The CDR3 length is 15 residues. Losses at the gene ends were 0 bases for V and 6 bases for J; bases not matched to a gene: 2. In the original processing: Quantification of nucleated cells was approximated via reference gene primer amplification. The data were produced by immunoSEQ multiplex PCR, yet TCRdb's version contains in-frame clones alone and is incomplete. The DNA gave D and trimming, while V, J and clone size come from that table. The sample shows about 18,000 clones, approximately 90% of them seen only once. This chain links TRBV4-2 with TRBJ2-1, with 10 bases that match TRBD2. The receptor was isolated from a human donor in a cohort sampled during active COVID-19. The donor label of this sample is uncertain. Material for sequencing was peripheral blood. The CDR3 region has the DNA TGTGCCAGCAGCCAAGACCGGACTAGCGGCAATGAGCAGTTCTTC. Its translation: CASSQDRTSGNEQFF.